This T cell receptor beta chain was found in a study of vaccination and CD4 T cells after COVID-19 (dated 2022 in TCRdb). For the study in its entirety: SARS-CoV-2 positivity had been established in the convalescent patients by nasal swab PCR, and mild disease was recorded in under ten of these patients and severe disease in one. As controls, cultures received a CEFX viral epitope pool (the positive control), an HIV-1 Nef peptide pool (the negative control), or no peptide at all. The spike-specific CD4+ TCR repertoire was compared before and after mRNA vaccination in fewer than eleven COVID-19 convalescent patients and a few infection-naive healthy vaccine recipients. Two doses of either the Pfizer-BioNTech BNT162b2 vaccine (n=8) or the Moderna mRNA-1273 vaccine (n=2) were administered to participants. Six males and four females were included in the convalescent cohort, with two Hispanic individuals, seven Caucasians, two Asians and one multiracial person represented. Culture stimuli were overlapping spike peptide pools from SARS-CoV-2 and from the common cold coronaviruses HCoV-NL63, HCoV-OC43 and HCoV-229E. Post-COVID blood samples from convalescent patients were collected a median of approximately 100 days after diagnosis, with a range of about 35 to 161 days. Post-vaccine blood samples were obtained a median of roughly 75 days after the second vaccine dose, with a range of about 13 to 250 days.

The treatment or condition label here, explained by the study, means: approximately nine-day PBMC culture with coronavirus spike peptide pools or control peptides (ViraFEST assay). The study used the ViraFEST assay, which expanded antigen-specific T cells with peptide pools and then identified expanded clonotypes by TCR sequencing. Positive SARS-CoV-2 PCR tests in the convalescent patients dated from March to December 2020, before Alpha, Beta and Delta variants emerged in the United States. Roughly 2.1 million PBMCs per well were cultured in IMDM with approximately 5% human AB serum and approximately 9.8 IU/ml IL-2, plus 10 ug/ml peptide pools. Half of the culture medium was replaced with fresh IL-2-containing medium on days 3 and 7. CD4+ T cells were isolated after roughly 9 days of culture through negative selection using the EasySep CD4+ T cell isolation kit. Ficoll-Paque Plus gradient centrifugation was used to isolate PBMCs from whole blood, and the isolated PBMCs were then either used fresh or cryopreserved at -140C. Triplicate wells were generally used for each culture condition.

Study-wide conclusions, independent of this receptor: The study included relatively few convalescent patients and did not analyze early timepoints after natural infection. In convalescent patients, nearly all vaccine-specific clones (304 of 307) were found to be mono-reactive for SARS-CoV-2 spike rather than cross-reactive with common cold coronaviruses. In convalescent patients, a median roughly 87% of post-vaccine SARS-CoV-2-reactive clones were detected only after vaccination, and vaccine-specific priming was suggested by this finding. An increase in the median number of SARS-CoV-2-reactive clonotypes from 21 after infection to some 38 after vaccination was observed, but the change was not found to be significant.

The V end gives up 5 bases and the J end 0 bases, leaving 3 bases in the junction not matched to a gene. CDR1 and CDR2, looked up from the germline V gene, are MNHNS and SASEGT. The CDR3 numbers 17 residues from cysteine through phenylalanine. The CDR3 DNA has 51 bases and is translated from base 1. To note about this clonotype: What this receptor recognizes is not known. Base qualities are not at hand, and no much larger clone is one base apart.

Libraries were made using PCR. DNA from cultured CD4+ T cells was subjected to TCR sequencing with the Oncomine TCR Beta short-read assay at the Johns Hopkins FTIC core. The QIAamp micro DNA kit was used to extract genomic DNA from the cultured CD4+ T cells. Oncomine TCR Beta libraries from cultured CD4+ T cells were pooled with unique dual indexes and sequenced on an Illumina iSeq 100. The study's processing was this. Non-productive sequences were filtered out, and CDR3s that did not start with C, did not end with F or W, or were shorter than 7 amino acids were discarded. Antigen-specific clonotypes were identified with the MANAFEST web application by comparing peptide-stimulated wells with reference and other culture wells. To be called positive, a clone needed an FDR below 0.05, an odds ratio above 5, and a productive frequency above 0.1% in at least two of three replicate wells. A clonotype was classed as cross-reactive if the clonotype showed significant expansion both in SARS-CoV-2 spike wells and in at least one common cold coronavirus spike condition. CDR3 homology was assessed with Levenshtein distances (stringdist) and unrooted phylogenetic trees (ape) in R version 3.6.1. TCRdb trimmed public reads at Q25 via fastp, called clones via MiXCR and kept in-frame beta chains. Each entry merges the rows of one CDR3 protein and shows their most common DNA and genes. The V and J calls reflect TCRdb's pipeline rather than the authors' work. For this sample there are more than 15,000 distinct CDR3 sequences; 43% appear just once. Under 7.5% of the sample rests with the top ten.

The input for sequencing was CD4+ T cells from blood, cultured in vitro, taken before SARS-CoV-2 vaccination. Recombination joined TRBV6-1 with TRBJ2-6, with 11 middle bases fitting TRBD1. The clonotype was recovered from a human donor who had recovered from COVID-19. The nucleotide sequence reads as follows: TGTGCCAGCAGTCCCGGGACAGGGGGCTCTGGGGCCAACGTCCTGACTTTC. It translates as CASSPGTGGSGANVLTF.